Sequencing of this TCR beta chain was carried out in a study of cytomegalovirus exposure and HLA in healthy donors (dated by TCRdb to 2017 to 2019). The study in broad terms: According to an earlier analysis of several hundred of the donors, about 180 million T cells yielded roughly 110 million unique TCR beta sequences and 276 Gb of sequence data. An early release that covered fewer than 750 HLA-typed donors contained about 300 gigabases of sequencing data and approximately 85 million unique TCR sequences. The study used immunosequencing to profile the T cell repertoires of 670 or so subjects and linked those repertoires to cytomegalovirus serostatus. Genome-wide SNP genotypes for about 55% of the 666 donors were used in a later genetic analysis, which treated that subset as a discovery cohort. In addition to the first cohort of approximately 650 subjects, a separate validation cohort of around 110 different subjects was used. Class I and class II HLA loci were covered by the typing at four-digit resolution. The number of typed donors differed by locus: about 620-640 for A, B, C, DRB1 and DQB1; 500 to 550 for DQA1; 600 to 610 for DPA1; and approximately 450 for DPB1. All discovery cohort repertoires had been generated on a single sequencing platform. An earlier analysis of approximately 580 of the donors used high-throughput TCR beta sequencing to judge whether each TCR beta V gene segment behaved as functional or pseudogenic. Donor age, sex, ethnicity and CMV serostatus were compiled together with the repertoire data. The study aimed to test whether signatures of past pathogen exposure could be identified by cataloging public T cell receptors. To predict cytomegalovirus infection status, the study brought together high-throughput TCR immunosequencing, statistical association of individual TCRs with disease status, and machine learning. In the later analysis, no new phenotypic data were used to find candidate immune exposures; instead, reliance was placed on TCR beta sequences and their occurrence across donors. About 5 DR-DQ haplotypes were handled as single units for association and clustering, since linkage in the cohort was strong. Among roughly 400 genotyped donors of the cohort, an average of approximately 240,000 unique TCR beta nucleotide sequences was sequenced per donor, of which 15% to 20% were non-productive. A later analysis re-analyzed previously published TCR beta repertoires from about 600 donors and added high-resolution HLA genotyping to study TCR occurrence patterns. Of the roughly 410 genotyped donors, roughly 76% were placed in the genetic ancestry cluster associated with self-reported Caucasian donors. Study-wide conclusions, independent of this receptor: In a later analysis, HLA-associated TCR beta chains were found to be more clonally expanded and to have lower generation probabilities than equally common non-associated chains. The classifier was reported to diagnose cytomegalovirus status with high specificity and sensitivity in both the original cohort and the validation cohort. Broadly in line with IMGT annotations, most TCR beta V segments showed up in productive rearrangements about 87% or about 30% of the time in an earlier analysis of several hundred of the donors. A cluster of highly shared sequence variants was judged likely to be a technical artifact of the sequencing pipeline. Three of the identified cytomegalovirus-associated TCR beta chains were confirmed in vitro to be specific for cytomegalovirus antigens. According to a later analysis, parvovirus B19, influenza, CMV and Epstein-Barr virus appeared linked to several top co-occurrence clusters. A later genetic analysis associated a missense DCLRE1C variant with V-gene and J-gene trimming of TCR beta chains, and an independent cohort replicated the association. According to the authors, the approach could potentially be generalized to other disease states and immunological phenotypes. Roughly 15 rarely observed V segments, including chromosome 9 orphons, were excluded from the earlier analysis of several hundred of the donors because counts were too low. In a later analysis, most CMV-associated TCR beta chains were found to appear HLA-restricted, with HLA associations seemingly driven largely by CMV exposure. CMV serostatus was the only immune exposure information available for the cohort. A further reported finding was that TCR beta sequences accurately predicted the HLA-A and HLA-B alleles for most subjects in the first cohort. A total of 150 or so TCR beta chains were listed by the study as associated with cytomegalovirus. Because HLA typing was unavailable for some donors at each locus, only the typed subset was used in association tests. Presence/absence analyses assumed roughly uniform sequencing depth across donors, an assumption that may not hold. Linkage disequilibrium might explain the correlated functional status among segregating V segments, but an unknown experimental factor could not be ruled out. In a later analysis, the rate of TCR association differed among HLA loci, with DRB1 alleles having the most associated TCRs and HLA-C alleles having the fewest. A later analysis associated about 17,000 TCR beta sequences with specific HLA alleles at a false discovery rate of 0.05. Assigning TCR associations to individual alleles was difficult when HLA alleles, especially DR and DQ, strongly co-occurred. Across donors, most TCR sequences were observed very rarely, whereas some public TCRs were present in many individuals. In a later genetic analysis, fewer N-insertions in productive TCRs were reported among donors in an Asian-associated ancestry cluster than the roughly 670-donor mean. The cohort was sequenced for TCR beta chains only, and without alpha or paired-chain data the features that could be detected were limited. Because the 87-base-pair reads could not distinguish some IMGT-functional V segments, including TRBV6-2 and TRBV6-3, those segments were excluded.

Libraries were made using the immunoSEQ multiplex PCR assay. The multiplex PCR relied on a mix of 60 forward primers for TCR Vbeta segments and 13 reverse primers for TCR Jbeta segments. A multiplex PCR assay on genomic DNA amplified the CDR3 region of rearranged TCR beta genes. On the Illumina HiSeq System, the amplified TCR beta libraries were sequenced as 87-base-pair reads. In the original analysis: In a later analysis, tens of millions of unique TCR beta chains were counted across the 690 or so repertoires, and approximately 11 million of these chains were shared by at least two donors. Raw reads were error-corrected and collapsed into unique sequences with a nearest-neighbor algorithm that merged closely related sequences to remove PCR and sequencing errors. CDR3 sequences were aligned to IMGT reference sequences to assign V, D and J gene segments. For a sequence to be retained, a match of at least six nucleotides to both a V gene segment and a J gene segment was required. A rearrangement was called productive if the CDR3 had no stop codons and remained in frame with V and J, and every other rearrangement was called non-productive. Following IMGT convention, CDR3 was defined as the stretch from the second conserved V-encoded cysteine up to the conserved J-encoded phenylalanine. Sequences without an unambiguous match to a single V gene segment were excluded from the earlier analysis of several hundred of the donors. In an earlier analysis of a few hundred of the donors, a V segment was called functional when productive rearrangements were above 56.7%, and segregating when the standard deviation between donors exceeded 5%. To diagnose cytomegalovirus status from the catalog of TCR beta chain sequences, a statistical classification framework was built. In a later analysis, TCR nucleotide sequences were compared against IMGT/GENE-DB human TR gene sequences so that V and J genes could be assigned. In a later analysis, CDR3 sequences and most-parsimonious VDJ recombination scenarios were assigned using the TCRdist pipeline. A later analysis defined each TCR beta chain by its CDR3 amino acid sequence plus V-gene family, and excluded reads lacking a unique V-gene family. A later analysis removed 592 highly shared, low-generation-probability nucleotide sequences to deal with suspected cross-contamination and a sequencing artifact. For each public chain, a later analysis derived a clonal expansion index from normalized ranks of inferred template counts within each repertoire. Generation probabilities in a later analysis came from a VDJ recombination model fitted to out-of-frame rearrangements, and those results were checked against IGoR. In a later analysis, TCR-TCR, TCR-HLA and TCR-CMV co-occurrence was scored with hypergeometric tests, and a repertoire-size bias correction was applied to TCR pairs. A later analysis estimated false discovery rates by permuting HLA or CMV assignments 20 times. In a later analysis, co-occurring TCRs were grouped with DBSCAN, and TCRdist sequence similarity was added when clustering was performed within HLA-allele-positive subsets. Co-occurrence clustering excluded repertoires with fewer than 30,000 or more than 120,000 public chains, plus five with anomalous nucleotide sharing. Here the immuneACCESS table is served through TCRdb, limited to in-frame sequences with V and J called. Missing clones are a known gap in these copies; in checked studies unresolved V genes cover under half, and the rest lacks a known reason. Clone size and V and J calls were adopted from that table, with D and trimming inferred from the DNA. The sample table lists 95,000 to 100,000 clones, about 80% of them with a count of one. 3.5% to 5% of the sample belongs to the ten largest clones.

Taken from the germline V gene, the CDR1 and CDR2 loops are MGHRA and YSYEKL. Counted from cysteine to phenylalanine, this CDR3 has 15 amino acids. Kept here is only the CDR3 DNA, which spans 45 bases and is read in frame from base 1. V trim: 3 bases; J trim: 5 bases; unmatched bases: 10. In total, over 600 healthy bone marrow donors made up the cohort. Cohort members were all nominally healthy when sampled, although unrecorded immune exposures were likely present. The donor tested CMV seronegative, placing the donor among the 350 or so seronegative members of the cohort. A peripheral blood sample was provided by each donor, and peripheral blood mononuclear cells were used for TCR beta sequencing. The Qiagen DNeasy Blood Extraction Kit was used to extract genomic DNA from the blood cell samples. Concerning this clone: Its antigen is unknown. No quality values exist for individual bases; no much larger clone is one base distant.

This sequence uses TRBV4-1 and TRBJ2-7, with TRBD1 matching 7 junction bases. The sample consisted of PBMCs. The TCR originated in a man aged 40-55 years in good health and CMV-seronegative. The nucleotide sequence is given as TGCGCCAGCAGCCAGCCCTGGGGGCAGGGGGACGAGCAGTACTTC. It translates as CASSQPWGQGDEQYF.